The clone carrying this T cell receptor (beta chain) was picked up one time. The entry originates in a study of blood T cell repertoires in COVID-19. The CDR3 length is 15 residues. The ends were cut back, 4 bases at V and 0 bases at J, with 11 bases in the middle. CDR1 is MDHEN, CDR2 SYDVKM, per germline. Profiled with immunoSEQ multiplex PCR; TCRdb holds only in-frame clones, not every one. Of more than 30,000 clones detected, about 88% appear once; the ten largest clones hold under 30%. The source is a woman older than 75 with active or convalescent COVID-19. This chain connects TRBV28 to TRBJ2-3; TRBD2 is a possible D gene (7 bases). Source material: peripheral blood. CDR3 residues: CASSYAGASTDTQYF. CDR3 sequence (DNA): TGTGCCAGCAGTTACGCGGGGGCTAGCACAGATACGCAGTATTTT.